The TCR beta chain described here comes from a study of blood T cell repertoires in COVID-19. Study context: The United States, Italy and Spain supplied acute and convalescent COVID-19 samples.

This CDR3 has 14 residues. Germline V CDR1 and CDR2: SGHRS, YFSETQ. V dropped 5 bases and J dropped 5 bases, with 16 bases sitting between them. Original processing notes: Reference gene primer amplification gave nucleated cell count estimates. Produced via immunoSEQ multiplex PCR; TCRdb's table is partial and in-frame only. V, J and clone size reflect that table, while D and trimming were determined from the DNA. The data contain tens of thousands of clones, roughly nine tenths of them seen just once; the ten biggest clones take up approximately 2.8%. Sequenced: peripheral blood. The TCR comes from a human donor in a cohort sampled during active COVID-19. The chain employs TRBV5-1 and TRBJ2-5; D is perhaps TRBD1 (7 bases). The CDR3 coding sequence is TGCGCCAGCAGTTCCGTACAGGGGAGGGAGACCCAGTACTTC. Translation: CASSSVQGRETQYF.